The 15 T cell receptor beta chains presented below share a single source sample, sequenced in a study of monozygotic twins with inflammatory bowel disease. No DNA is given; TCRdb re-called the 5' RACE reads and lists each CDR3 protein once. Listed are 90,000 to 110,000 distinct CDR3 sequences; under 15% falls within the top ten. Sequenced: blood. The receptors stem from a human donor with ulcerative colitis or Crohn's disease, or a healthy co-twin of an affected twin (not recorded which).

The chain links TRBV28 to TRBJ2-1; TCRdb lists TRBD2, though no DNA is available to test this call. Germline assignment: CDR1 MDHEN and CDR2 SYDVKM. The CDR3 totals 16 residues. The CDR3 reads CASSSLAGTSYNEQFF. Full variable domain (outside the CDR3, taken from reference TRBV28 and TRBJ2-1): DVKVTQSSRYLVKRTGEKVFLECVQDMDHENMFWYRQDPGLGLRLIYFSYDVKMKEKGDIPEGYSVSREKKERFSLILESASTNQTSMYLCASSSLAGTSYNEQFFGPGTRLTVL.

This rearrangement joins TRBV24-1 to TRBJ2-5; TCRdb lists TRBD2, though no DNA is available to test this call. The CDR3 consists of 16 residues. Germline assignment: CDR1 KGHDR and CDR2 SFDVKD. The CDR3 is CATSDLSGGGSETQYF.

The chain links TRBV7-2 to TRBJ1-4. This CDR3 has 13 residues. CDR1 is SGHTA, CDR2 FQGNSA, per germline. The CDR3 sequence is CASSLESDEKLFF.

The CDR3 sequence: CASSSELDSSGNTIYF. J is TRBJ1-3 and V is TRBV5-1. This CDR3 has 16 amino acids. Per germline, CDR1 SGHRS and CDR2 YFSETQ.

CDR3 loop: CASSQDSGQLNTEAFF. This sequence joins TRBV4-2 and TRBJ1-1; with no DNA, the TCRdb D assignment of TRBD1 cannot be verified. CDR1 and CDR2 from the germline V gene are LGHNA and YNFKEQ. The CDR3 is 16 amino acids.

The J gene is TRBJ2-3, the V gene TRBV20-1; TCRdb reports TRBD2, a call that lacks DNA to check it against. The CDR3 consists of 14 residues. CDR1 is DFQATT, CDR2 SNEGSKA, per germline (reference sequence). The CDR3 protein is CSASGGGVTDTQYF.

The chain joins TRBV7-7 to TRBJ2-2; with no DNA, the TCRdb D assignment of TRBD1 cannot be verified. Germline V gives CDR1 SSHAT, CDR2 FNYEAQ (reference sequence). The CDR3 runs 15 residues. CDR3 amino acids: CASSHRVGLAGELFF.

The chain carries TRBV5-4 and TRBJ2-5. CDR3 size: 12 residues. The V gene's germline CDR1 is SGHNT and CDR2 YYREEE (reference sequence). CDR3 amino acids: CASSLGLETQYF.

J is TRBJ2-7 and V is TRBV7-9; TCRdb picks TRBD2, but there is no DNA to check that call. This CDR3 has 15 amino acids. The germline V gene encodes CDR1 SEHNR and CDR2 FQNEAQ (reference sequence). The CDR3: CASSSAGTSNYEQYF.

This rearrangement joins TRBV28 to TRBJ2-1; TCRdb names TRBD2, which stays unverified in the absence of DNA. Looked up from germline, CDR1 is MDHEN and CDR2 is SYDVKM. This CDR3 is 15 amino acids long. The CDR3 spells CASSFQREIGNEQFF.

The V call is TRBV20-1, the J call TRBJ2-1; the D gene TCRdb calls, TRBD2, cannot be checked with no DNA. Per the germline V gene, CDR1 is DFQATT and CDR2 is SNEGSKA (reference sequence). There are 18 residues in the CDR3. The CDR3: CSAREGLAGDIPYNEQFF.

This chain connects TRBV12-3 or TRBV12-4 to TRBJ2-1; checking the TCRdb D call of TRBD1 is not possible without DNA. The CDR3 covers 15 residues. CDR3 residues: CASSPTGGSGNEQFF.

The rearrangement joins TRBV28 to TRBJ2-4; TCRdb selects TRBD2, and the lack of DNA leaves this call unchecked. Looked up from germline, CDR1 is MDHEN and CDR2 is SYDVKM. This CDR3 spans 17 amino acids. CDR3 sequence: CASSASGLSRQKRIQYF.

The genes are TRBV28 and TRBJ1-5; absent DNA, TCRdb's TRBD1 call cannot be checked. From germline, CDR1 is MDHEN and CDR2 SYDVKM. The CDR3 totals 14 residues. The CDR3 sequence: CVTTLTGSNQPQHF.

V is TRBV5-1 and J is TRBJ2-2; without DNA, the TCRdb call of TRBD1 cannot be checked. The V gene's germline CDR1 is SGHRS and CDR2 YFSETQ. CDR3 size: 15 residues. The CDR3 region is CASSDSSLNTGELFF.